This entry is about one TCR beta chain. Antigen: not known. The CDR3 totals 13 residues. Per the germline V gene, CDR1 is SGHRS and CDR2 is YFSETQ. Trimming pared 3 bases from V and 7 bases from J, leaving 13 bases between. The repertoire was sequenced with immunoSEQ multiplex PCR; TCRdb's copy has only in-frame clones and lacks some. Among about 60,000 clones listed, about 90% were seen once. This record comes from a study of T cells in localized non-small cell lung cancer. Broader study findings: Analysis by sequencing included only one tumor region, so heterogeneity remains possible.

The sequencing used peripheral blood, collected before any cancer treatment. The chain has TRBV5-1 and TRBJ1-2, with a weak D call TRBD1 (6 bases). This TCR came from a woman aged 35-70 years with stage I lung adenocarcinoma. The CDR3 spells CASSSGGQSGYTF. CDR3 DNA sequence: TGCGCCAGCAGCTCCGGCGGACAGAGTGGCTACACCTTC.